Given below is one T cell receptor beta chain in context. TCRdb keeps only in-frame clones here, not all; method: immunoSEQ multiplex PCR. This sample has over 150,000 clones; about 94% occur once, and the top ten carry 13% to 15%. The record originates from a study of control samples from healthy donors and cancer patients. This CDR3 has 15 amino acids. CDR1 is SQVTM, CDR2 ANQGSEA, per germline. Trimming shortened V by 6 bases and J by 8 bases, and 22 bases separated the two germline ends. This TCR came from a man in his 60s with colorectal cancer. Source material: PBMCs. The V call is TRBV29-1, the J call TRBJ2-2; a possible D gene is TRBD1 (5 bases). CDR3 sequence (DNA): TGCAGCGTGGGCGACAGCCCCCTCGGTGGAGGGGAGCTGTTTTTT. Protein product: CSVGDSPLGGGELFF.